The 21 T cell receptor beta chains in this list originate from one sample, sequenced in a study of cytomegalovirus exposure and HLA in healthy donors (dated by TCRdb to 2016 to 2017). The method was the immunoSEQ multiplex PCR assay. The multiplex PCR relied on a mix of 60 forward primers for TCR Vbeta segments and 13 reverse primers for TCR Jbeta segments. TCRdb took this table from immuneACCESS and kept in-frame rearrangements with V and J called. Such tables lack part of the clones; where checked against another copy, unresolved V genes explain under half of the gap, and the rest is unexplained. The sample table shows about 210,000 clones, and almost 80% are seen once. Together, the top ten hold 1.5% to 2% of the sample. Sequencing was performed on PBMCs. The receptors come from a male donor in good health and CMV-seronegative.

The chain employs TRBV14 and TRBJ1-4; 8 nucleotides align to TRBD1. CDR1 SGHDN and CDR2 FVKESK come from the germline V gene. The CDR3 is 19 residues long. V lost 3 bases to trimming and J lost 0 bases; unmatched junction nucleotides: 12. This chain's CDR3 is CASSQMDRDKVSTNEKLFF. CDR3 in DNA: TGTGCCAGCAGCCAGATGGACAGGGATAAGGTATCAACTAATGAAAAACTGTTTTTT. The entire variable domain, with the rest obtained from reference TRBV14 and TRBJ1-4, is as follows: EAGVTQFPSHSVIEKGQTVTLRCDPISGHDNLYWYRRVMGKEIKFLLHFVKESKQDESGMPNNRFLAERTGGTYSTLKVQPAELEDSGVYFCASSQMDRDKVSTNEKLFFGSGTQLSVL.

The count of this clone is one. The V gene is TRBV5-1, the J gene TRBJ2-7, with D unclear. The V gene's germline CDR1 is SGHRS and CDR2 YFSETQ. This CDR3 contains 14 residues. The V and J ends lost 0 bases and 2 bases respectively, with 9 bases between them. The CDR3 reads CASSLETPTYEQYF. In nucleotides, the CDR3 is TGCGCCAGCAGCTTGGAGACACCCACCTACGAGCAGTACTTC.

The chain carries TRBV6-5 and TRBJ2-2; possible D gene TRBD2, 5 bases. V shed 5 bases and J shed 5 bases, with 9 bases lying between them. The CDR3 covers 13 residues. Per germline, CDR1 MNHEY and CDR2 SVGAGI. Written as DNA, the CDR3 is TGTGCCAGCAGTCCTAGAGGGACCGGGGAGCTGTTTTTT. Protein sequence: CASSPRGTGELFF.

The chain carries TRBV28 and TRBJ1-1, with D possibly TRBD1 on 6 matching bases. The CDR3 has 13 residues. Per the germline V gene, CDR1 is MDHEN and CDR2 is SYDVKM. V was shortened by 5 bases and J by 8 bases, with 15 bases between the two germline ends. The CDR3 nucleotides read TGTGCCAGCAGTCCAGGGGCCGCCTCAGAAGCTTTCTTT. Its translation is CASSPGAASEAFF. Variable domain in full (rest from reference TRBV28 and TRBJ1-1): DVKVTQSSRYLVKRTGEKVFLECVQDMDHENMFWYRQDPGLGLRLIYFSYDVKMKEKGDIPEGYSVSREKKERFSLILESASTNQTSMYLCASSPGAASEAFFGQGTRLTVV.

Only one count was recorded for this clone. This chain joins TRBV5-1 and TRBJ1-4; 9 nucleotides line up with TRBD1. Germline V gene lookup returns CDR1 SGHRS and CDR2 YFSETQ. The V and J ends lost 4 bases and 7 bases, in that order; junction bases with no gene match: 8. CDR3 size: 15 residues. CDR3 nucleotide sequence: TGCGCCAGCAGCCCGCCAGGACAGGGGCTTGAAAAACTGTTTTTT. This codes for CASSPPGQGLEKLFF. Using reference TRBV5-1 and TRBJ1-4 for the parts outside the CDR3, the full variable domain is KAGVTQTPRYLIKTRGQQVTLSCSPISGHRSVSWYQQTPGQGLQFLFEYFSETQRNKGNFPGRFSGRQFSNSRSEMNVSTLELGDSALYLCASSPPGQGLEKLFFGSGTQLSVL.

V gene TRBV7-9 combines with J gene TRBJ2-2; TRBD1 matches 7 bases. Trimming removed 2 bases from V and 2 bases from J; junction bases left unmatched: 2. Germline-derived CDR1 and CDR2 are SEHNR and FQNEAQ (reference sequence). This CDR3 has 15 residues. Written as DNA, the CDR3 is TGTGCCAGCAGCTTATCAGGGGGAAACACCGGGGAGCTGTTTTTT. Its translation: CASSLSGGNTGELFF.

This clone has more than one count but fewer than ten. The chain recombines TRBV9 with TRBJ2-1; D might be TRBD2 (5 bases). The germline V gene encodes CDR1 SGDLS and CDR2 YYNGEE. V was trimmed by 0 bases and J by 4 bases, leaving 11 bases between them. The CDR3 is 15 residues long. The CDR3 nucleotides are TGTGCCAGCAGCGTAGCTAGCCTAAGTTACAATGAGCAGTTCTTC. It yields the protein CASSVASLSYNEQFF.

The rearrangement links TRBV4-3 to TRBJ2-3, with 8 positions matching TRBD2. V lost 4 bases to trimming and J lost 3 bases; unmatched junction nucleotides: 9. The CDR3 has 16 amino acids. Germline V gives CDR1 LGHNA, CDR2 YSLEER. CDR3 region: CASSRLTSVGTDTQYF. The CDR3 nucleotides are TGCGCCAGCAGCCGACTGACTAGCGTGGGGACAGATACGCAGTATTTT.

The CDR3 loop is CAISVAGGKQPQHF. In DNA, the CDR3 is TGTGCCATCAGTGTGGCAGGGGGAAAGCAGCCCCAGCATTTT. This sequence joins TRBV10-3 and TRBJ1-5, with 7 bases lining up with TRBD1. Germline assignment: CDR1 ENHRY and CDR2 SYGVKD. The CDR3 has 14 amino acids. Germline trimming cut 4 bases from V and 7 bases from J; bases unmatched to any gene: 7.

The CDR3 nucleotides read TGTGCCAGCAGTTTAGGGGGCACCTACGAGCAGTACTTC. It yields the protein CASSLGGTYEQYF. The chain uses TRBV27 and TRBJ2-7; a possible D gene is TRBD1 (6 bases). Trimming shortened V by 2 bases and J by 2 bases, and 7 bases separated the two germline ends. Germline V gene data show CDR1 as MNHEY and CDR2 as SMNVEV (reference sequence). CDR3 size: 13 residues.

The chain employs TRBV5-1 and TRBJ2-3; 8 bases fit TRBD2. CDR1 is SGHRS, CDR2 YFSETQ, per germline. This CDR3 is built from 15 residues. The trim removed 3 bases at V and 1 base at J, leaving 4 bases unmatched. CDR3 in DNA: TGCGCCAGCAGCTGGTCGGGGGGGGGCACAGATACGCAGTATTTT. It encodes CASSWSGGGTDTQYF.

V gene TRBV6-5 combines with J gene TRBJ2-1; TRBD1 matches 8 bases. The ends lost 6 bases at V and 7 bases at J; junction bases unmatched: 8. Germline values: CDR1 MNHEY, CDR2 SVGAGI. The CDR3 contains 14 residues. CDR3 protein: CASSLDRVRNEQFF. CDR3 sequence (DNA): TGTGCCAGCAGCCTGGACAGGGTGAGGAATGAGCAGTTCTTC.

In DNA, the CDR3 is TGTGCCAGCAGTAGCGGGGGGGAGGGAACCGGGGAGCTGTTTTTT. Amino acids: CASSSGGEGTGELFF. J is TRBJ2-2 and V is TRBV6-5; the match to TRBD2 covers 10 bases. Germline V gene sequence: CDR1 MNHEY, CDR2 SVGAGI. CDR3 size: 15 residues. With V trimmed by 5 bases and J by 5 bases, 5 bases remained unmatched.

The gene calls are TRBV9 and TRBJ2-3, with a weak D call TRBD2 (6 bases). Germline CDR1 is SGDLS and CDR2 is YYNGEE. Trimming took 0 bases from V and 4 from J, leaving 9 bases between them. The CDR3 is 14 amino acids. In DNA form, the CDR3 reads TGTGCCAGCAGCGTAGCGGGAGCGGCAGATACGCAGTATTTT. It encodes CASSVAGAADTQYF. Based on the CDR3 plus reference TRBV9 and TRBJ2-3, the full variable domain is DSGVTQTPKHLITATGQRVTLRCSPRSGDLSVYWYQQSLDQGLQFLIQYYNGEERAKGNILERFSAQQFPDLHSELNLSSLELGDSALYFCASSVAGAADTQYFGPGTRLTVL.

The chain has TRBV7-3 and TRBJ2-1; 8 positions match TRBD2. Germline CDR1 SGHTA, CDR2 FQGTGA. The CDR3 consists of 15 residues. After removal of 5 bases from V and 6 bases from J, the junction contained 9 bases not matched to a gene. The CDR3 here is CASSTSGRVVNEQFF. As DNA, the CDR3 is TGTGCCAGCAGCACAAGCGGGAGAGTCGTCAATGAGCAGTTCTTC.

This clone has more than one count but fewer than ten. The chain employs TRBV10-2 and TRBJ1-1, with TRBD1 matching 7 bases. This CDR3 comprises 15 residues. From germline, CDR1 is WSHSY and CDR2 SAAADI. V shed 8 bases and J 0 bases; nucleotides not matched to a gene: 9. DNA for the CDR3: TGCGCCAGCTCCGGACAGGAGATCATGAACACTGAAGCTTTCTTT. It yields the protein CASSGQEIMNTEAFF.

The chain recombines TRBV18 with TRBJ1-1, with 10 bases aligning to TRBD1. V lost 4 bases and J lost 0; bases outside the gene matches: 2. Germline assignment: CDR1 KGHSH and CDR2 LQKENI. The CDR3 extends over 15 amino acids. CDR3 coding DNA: TGTGCCAGCTCACAGGACAGGGGGTTGAACACTGAAGCTTTCTTT. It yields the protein CASSQDRGLNTEAFF.

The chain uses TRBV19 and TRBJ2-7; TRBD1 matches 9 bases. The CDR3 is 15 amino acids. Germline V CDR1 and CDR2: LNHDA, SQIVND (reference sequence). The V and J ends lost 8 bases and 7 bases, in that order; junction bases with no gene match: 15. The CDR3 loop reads CASSPRDRDLLEQYF. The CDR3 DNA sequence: TGTGCCAGTTCCCCCCGGGACAGGGACCTATTGGAGCAGTACTTC.

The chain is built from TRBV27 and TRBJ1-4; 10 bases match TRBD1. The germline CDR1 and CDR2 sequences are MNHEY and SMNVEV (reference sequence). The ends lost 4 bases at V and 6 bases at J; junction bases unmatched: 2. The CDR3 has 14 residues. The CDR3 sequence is CASSWTGGDEKLFF. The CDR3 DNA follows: TGTGCCAGCAGTTGGACAGGGGGAGATGAAAAACTGTTTTTT.

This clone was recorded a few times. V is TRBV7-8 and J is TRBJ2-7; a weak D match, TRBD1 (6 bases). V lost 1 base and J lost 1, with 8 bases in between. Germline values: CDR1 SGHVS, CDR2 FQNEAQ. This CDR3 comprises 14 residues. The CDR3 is CASSLDRASYEQYF. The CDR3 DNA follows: TGTGCCAGCAGCTTAGACAGGGCTTCCTACGAGCAGTACTTC.

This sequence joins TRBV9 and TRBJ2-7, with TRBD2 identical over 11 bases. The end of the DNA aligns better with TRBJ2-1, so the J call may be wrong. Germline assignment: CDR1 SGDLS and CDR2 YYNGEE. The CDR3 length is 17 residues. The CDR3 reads CASSGNSGRVSYNEQFF. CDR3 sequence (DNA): TGTGCCAGCAGCGGAAATAGCGGGAGGGTCTCCTACAATGAGCAGTTCTTC.